The present entry profiles one T cell receptor (beta chain) with its context. The target of this receptor is not known. Nothing much larger sits one base from this clone, and base qualities are not available. TCRbeta CDR3 regions were amplified from genomic DNA using the immunoSEQ Assay, a bias-controlled multiplex PCR. As for the authors' bioinformatics: Nucleated cell counts per sample were estimated from amplification of reference gene primers within the assay. Sequence reads were collapsed and filtered to measure the absolute abundance of every unique TCRbeta CDR3 rearrangement. For each sample, productive Simpson clonality was calculated as the square root of Simpson's diversity index over productive rearrangements. Imported from immuneACCESS, the table was reduced by TCRdb to in-frame sequences with V and J called. These copies leave out some clones; in studies compared against another copy, an unresolved V gene accounts for under half, and the cause of the remainder is not known. The DNA gave D and trimming, while V, J and clone size come from that table. This sample gives approximately 270,000 clones in total; about 89% of them show up just once. The leading ten clones occupy more than 0.75% of the sample.

This sample is part of a study of blood T cell repertoires in COVID-19 (dated by TCRdb to 2019 to 2021). Turning to the overall study: Collaborator samples came from the United States, Italy and Spain and covered acute and convalescent phases of COVID-19. The material from the prospective study consisted of cDNA or gDNA derived from T cells, B-cell-depleted T cells, or PBMCs. Subjects who had been exposed to COVID-19, were actively infected with it, or had recovered from it provided the deeply sampled blood TCRbeta repertoires that made up the dataset. The repertoires were made available in a free public database intended to serve as a resource for research on the immune response to SARS-CoV-2. The samples were drawn from two sources: the first 160 participants of the ongoing ImmuneRACE study, and 1,000 to 1,500 subjects contributed by 6 global collaborators. The sample metadata nearly always contained a de-identified subject ID, COVID-19 status, age in years and sex. Where HLA class I and class II types were available, the types were taken from metadata supplied by the sample provider, not from assay-based typing.

The CDR3 measures 15 amino acids from cysteine to phenylalanine. The sequence is cut down to CDR3 DNA, 45 bases in frame from base 1. Taken from the germline V gene, the CDR1 and CDR2 loops are SGHRS and YFSETQ. Trimming removed 4 bases from V and 5 bases from J; the gene matches leave 8 bases unexplained. Here is what the overall study found, with its caveats: Clinical and demographic metadata were provided uncurated, with the amount varying by source and participant.

Whole blood was collected in K2EDTA tubes by collaborating institutions according to the institutions' own protocols. For TCRbeta analysis, collaborators shipped samples in one of three forms: frozen whole blood, isolated PBMCs, or DNA extracted from either of those sample types. The sequence came from a man under 40 with acute or convalescent COVID-19. Sequencing was done on a sample of peripheral blood. Recombination connected TRBV5-1 to TRBJ1-4; 7 central nucleotides agree with TRBD1. The CDR3 region reads CASSARTGGNEKLFF. The nucleotide sequence reads TGCGCCAGCAGCGCGAGGACAGGCGGGAATGAAAAACTGTTTTTT.